This is a list of T cell receptor beta chains from one sample in a study of graft-versus-host responses after intestinal transplantation. Their specific antigens are unknown. Method: immunoSEQ multiplex PCR; TCRdb's copy keeps in-frame clones and lacks some. The data hold about 120,000 clones, with roughly 93% observed a single time. The sample consisted of unstimulated CD4+ T cells sorted from spleen or lymph node cells, taken before intestinal transplant. The origin of the receptors is a human donor who received an intestinal transplant. Both conserved end residues are part of each CDR3. The D gene is left open where the match is weak. The size entry is marked missing in some rows and otherwise reads once, few, many or a size class.

clone_size,j_call,v_call,d_call,cdr3_nt,cdr3_aa
-,TRBJ2-1,TRBV6-1,-,TGTGCCAGCAAGATCAGGGGAAGACGGTTCTTC,CASKIRGRRFF
once,TRBJ2-7,TRBV25-1,-,TGTGCCAGCAGTGCTCCCGGGACTGCGTCGTACGAGCAGTACTTC,CASSAPGTASYEQYF
once,TRBJ2-7,TRBV6-5,TRBD2,TGTGCCAGCAGGCTAGCGGGAGTTGGGTCCTACGAGCAGTACTTC,CASRLAGVGSYEQYF
-,TRBJ2-5,TRBV5-1,-,TGCGCCAGCAGAAGCGTAAGAGGCCAAGAGACCCAGTACTTC,CASRSVRGQETQYF
-,TRBJ2-3,TRBV2,-,TGTGCCAGTTCCGGGCCCGGCCGCGTGGCGCAGTATTTT,CASSGPGRVAQYF
-,TRBJ2-1,TRBV18,-,TGTGCCAGCTCATCGACAAGAGAGGGGATGAATGAGCAGTTCTTC,CASSSTREGMNEQFF
-,TRBJ1-5,TRBV4-1,-,TGCGCCAGCAGTTTGGGCTATGATAGAGACAATCAGCCCCAGCATTTT,CASSLGYDRDNQPQHF
-,TRBJ2-3,TRBV7-6,TRBD2,TGTGCCAGCAGCTCCCGGACTAGTGGTACAGATACGCAGTATTTT,CASSSRTSGTDTQYF
-,TRBJ2-7,TRBV4-1,TRBD2,TGCGCCAGCAGCCCGGGGACTAGCGGGGTTCGGGAGCAGTACTTC,CASSPGTSGVREQYF
-,TRBJ2-7,TRBV6-5,-,TGTGCCAGCAGGGGACGACATTACGAGCAGTACTTC,CASRGRHYEQYF
once,TRBJ1-4,TRBV7-8,-,TGTGCCAGCAGACACCTCTTAGCGAGCGATGAAAAACTGTTTTTT,CASRHLLASDEKLFF
-,TRBJ1-2,TRBV2,-,TGTGCCAGCAGTGCTGACTATGGCTACACCTTC,CASSADYGYTF
-,TRBJ2-2,TRBV4-1,TRBD2,TGCGCCAGCAGCCAAGATTACACTAGCGGGAGGGCCAGGTCCGGGGAGCTGTTTTTT,CASSQDYTSGRARSGELFF
-,TRBJ2-7,TRBV6-5,-,TGTGCCAGCAGTTACCGCCAGGGTGGCTACGAGCAGTACTTC,CASSYRQGGYEQYF
-,TRBJ2-2,TRBV18,TRBD2,TGTGCCAGCTCACCCCTAGCGGGAGCCACCGGGGAGCTGTTTTTT,CASSPLAGATGELFF
-,TRBJ2-5,TRBV21-1,-,TGTGCCAGCAGCAATCGCGGCAGGGCCAGGGAGACCCAGTACTTC,CASSNRGRARETQYF
-,TRBJ2-7,TRBV30,-,TGTGCCTGGAGTGTAATGAGCCGGACCCGCGAGCAGTACTTC,CAWSVMSRTREQYF
-,TRBJ2-7,TRBV6-6,-,TGTGCCAGCAGTTACGGTGGCCGTGCCTCCGAGCAGTACTTC,CASSYGGRASEQYF
-,TRBJ2-7,TRBV19,-,TGTGCCAGTAGTTGGGGCAGTTCGCTCGAGCAGTACTTC,CASSWGSSLEQYF
-,TRBJ2-4,TRBV6-5,TRBD1,TGTGCCAGCAGAGACGGGACAGTTGACATTCAGTACTTC,CASRDGTVDIQYF
-,TRBJ1-2,TRBV7-9,-,TGTGCCAGCAGCTTATTACAGGGAGCATATGGCTACACCTTC,CASSLLQGAYGYTF
-,TRBJ1-1,TRBV5-8,TRBD1,TGTGCCAGCAGTGCCGAGGGGGCCAACACTGAAGCTTTCTTT,CASSAEGANTEAFF
-,TRBJ2-7,TRBV6-1,-,TGTGCCAGCAGTGAACGGGCCGGCTACGAGCAGTACTTC,CASSERAGYEQYF
-,TRBJ2-3,TRBV6-6,-,TGTGCCAGCAGTTCTGGTGATACGCAGTATTTT,CASSSGDTQYF
-,TRBJ1-5,TRBV19,TRBD1,TGTGCCAGTAGTATGGACAGGGGGCGCGATCAGCCCCAGCATTTT,CASSMDRGRDQPQHF
-,TRBJ2-1,TRBV7-8,TRBD2,TGTGCCAGCAGGGGTAGGGGACTAGCGGGTCTACGCTCCTACAATGAGCAGTTCTTC,CASRGRGLAGLRSYNEQFF
-,TRBJ1-5,TRBV28,TRBD1,TGTGCCATGGGAGACAGGGTGGGCAATCAGCCCCAGCATTTT,CAMGDRVGNQPQHF
few,TRBJ1-4,TRBV7-9,-,TGTGCCAGCTGGGGGGGGACTAATGAAAAACTGTTTTTT,CASWGGTNEKLFF
-,TRBJ2-5,TRBV29-1,-,TGCAGCGCCGGAAAAGGAGCCACGGAGACCCAGTACTTC,CSAGKGATETQYF
-,TRBJ1-1,TRBV27,-,TGTGCCAGCAGTTTCGGGTGGAGCACTGAAGCTTTCTTT,CASSFGWSTEAFF
-,TRBJ1-2,TRBV30,-,TGTGCCTGGAGGCAGACCGGGACCTATGGCTACACCTTC,CAWRQTGTYGYTF
-,TRBJ1-1,TRBV7-9,TRBD1,TGTGCCAGCAGCTCTCAGGGGGAGAACACTGAAGCTTTCTTT,CASSSQGENTEAFF
once,TRBJ2-1,TRBV2,TRBD2,TGTGCCAGCAGTGAACAAGGCGGGAGGAACTACAATGAGCAGTTCTTC,CASSEQGGRNYNEQFF
-,TRBJ1-1,TRBV10-1,-,TGCGCCAGCAGTGAACCCCCGAACACTGAAGCTTTCTTT,CASSEPPNTEAFF
-,TRBJ2-7,TRBV9,TRBD2,TGTGCCAGCAGCGTAGCGCCTAGCGGTCTCACCTACGAGCAGTACTTC,CASSVAPSGLTYEQYF
once,TRBJ2-3,TRBV27,TRBD2,TGTGCCAGCAGTTTATTGCCCCCATTAGCGGGAGGGCCAGATACGCAGTATTTT,CASSLLPPLAGGPDTQYF
-,TRBJ2-1,TRBV2,-,TGTGCCAGCAGTGAAGCGCTGGCAGGGGTCAATGAGCAGTTCTTC,CASSEALAGVNEQFF
-,TRBJ1-1,TRBV11-2,-,TGTGCCAGCTTAAGATTGGGAGACACTGAAGCTTTCTTT,CASLRLGDTEAFF
-,TRBJ2-5,TRBV7-9,-,TGTGCCAGCAGCAGGAGTACAGGGATGGAGACCCAGTACTTC,CASSRSTGMETQYF
-,TRBJ2-1,TRBV6-1,TRBD2,TGTGCCAGCAGTGTAATAGCGGGAGGGCCGTTAAATGAGCAGTTCTTC,CASSVIAGGPLNEQFF
-,TRBJ1-1,TRBV5-1,-,TGCGCCAGCAGCTTGGAAGGGCGCACTGAAGCTTTCTTT,CASSLEGRTEAFF
-,TRBJ2-7,TRBV27,-,TGTGCCAGCAGTTTATCTAAGACCCACTCGGGGTACTACGAGCAGTACTTC,CASSLSKTHSGYYEQYF
-,TRBJ2-3,TRBV4-1,-,TGCGCCAGCAGCCAAGGCGCCGCCTCGGGGACAGATACGCAGTATTTT,CASSQGAASGTDTQYF
-,TRBJ1-5,TRBV7-2,-,TGTGCCAGCAGCTTAGGGGGTCCGGTCAATCAGCCCCAGCATTTT,CASSLGGPVNQPQHF